This paragraph covers one T cell receptor beta chain sequence. The antigen it recognizes is unknown. No much larger clone exists at a distance of one base, and base qualities are not known. The junction carries 15 bases between V and J, which are trimmed by 6 bases and 2 bases respectively. As encoded in the germline V gene (reference sequence), CDR1 is LNHDA while CDR2 is SQIVND. The CDR3 measures 15 amino acids from cysteine to phenylalanine. Left in the record is the CDR3 DNA by itself, 45 bases read in frame from the first base. The immunoSEQ Assay, a bias-controlled multiplex PCR, was used to amplify TCRbeta CDR3 regions from genomic DNA. Concerning the study's data processing: The number of nucleated cells in each sample was estimated from the amplification of reference gene primers within the assay. To quantify the absolute abundance of each unique TCRbeta CDR3 rearrangement, sequence reads were collapsed and filtered. Productive Simpson clonality was computed per sample as the square root of Simpson's diversity index over productive rearrangements. This immuneACCESS table, as held by TCRdb, lists in-frame sequences with V and J called but not all clones. Of the missing ones, under half trace to an unresolved V gene in checked studies; the others have no known cause. V and J calls and clone size are copied from that table; D and trimming were computed from the DNA. The sample includes roughly 520,000 clones, with 88% observed a single time. Of the sample, 1.5% to 2% falls within the top ten clones.

This specimen belongs to a study of blood T cell repertoires in COVID-19 (dated by TCRdb to 2019 to 2021). Describing the broader study: Samples from collaborators originated in the United States, Italy and Spain and spanned both the acute and convalescent phases of COVID-19. The repertoires were released in a freely available public database meant as a resource for research on the immune response to SARS-CoV-2. The material from the prospective study consisted of cDNA or gDNA derived from T cells, B-cell-depleted T cells, or PBMCs. The samples were drawn from two sources: the first 160 participants of the ongoing ImmuneRACE study, and fewer than 1,500 subjects contributed by 6 global collaborators. Subjects who had been exposed to COVID-19, were actively infected with it, or had recovered from it provided the deeply sampled blood TCRbeta repertoires that made up the dataset. HLA class I and class II types, where available, came from metadata supplied by the sample provider rather than from assay-based typing. Sample metadata almost always included a de-identified subject ID, COVID-19 status, age in years and sex. General findings and caveats noted by the study authors: How much clinical and demographic metadata was included differed by source and by participant, and the metadata was provided uncurated.

Enrolling through a virtual design, the prospective study's participants ranged in age from roughly 18 to 90 years and lived across roughly 23 United States geographic areas. Cohort assignment in the prospective study relied on participant-reported clinical history from a screening survey and a study questionnaire. For ImmuneRACE Cohort 3, a participant was defined as recovered based on two consecutive negative NP/OP PCR tests, clearance by a healthcare professional, or resolution of symptoms. Each participant in the prospective study had whole blood, serum and a nasopharyngeal or oropharyngeal swab collected by mobile phlebotomists. Over an approximately 2-month period, participants in the prospective study had the option of providing additional blood draws and questionnaires. Blood samples from the prospective study were shipped frozen or at room temperature prior to DNA extraction.

Sequences were obtained from PBMCs or T cells enriched from blood (not recorded which). This sequence originates from a middle-aged woman who had recovered from COVID-19. In this chain, TRBV19 is recombined with TRBJ2-3; the D gene is perhaps TRBD2, on 6 matching bases. The nucleotides are TGTGCCAGTAGCTTTAAGACTAGATCCACAGATACGCAGTATTTT. Its protein is CASSFKTRSTDTQYF.